This T cell receptor beta chain originates from a study of cytomegalovirus exposure and HLA in healthy donors. Notes on this clone: Its antigen is still unknown.

Overall study results and limits: Apart from CMV serostatus, no immune exposure information was available. Previous analysis showed most TCR beta V segments were productive about 87% or about 30% of the time. The classifier reportedly diagnosed cytomegalovirus status with high specificity and sensitivity.

Primers included in the PCR were 60 Vbeta and 13 Jbeta primers. Data came from immunoSEQ multiplex PCR; TCRdb stores just in-frame clones and leaves some out. The specimen's table records some 52,000 clones. This clonotype was obtained from a woman aged 60-75 years in good health and CMV-seropositive. Material: PBMCs.

In DNA form, the CDR3 reads TGTGCCAGCAGCTTAGCAGGGGGAGATTATGGCTACACCTTC. This translates into CASSLAGGDYGYTF. The rearrangement uses TRBV7-2 and TRBJ1-2; D possibly corresponds to TRBD1 (6 bases). The V gene lost 0 bases and the J gene lost 5 bases, with 10 bases spanning the gap. CDR3 size: 14 residues. Germline loops: CDR1 SGHTA, CDR2 FQGNSA. Together with reference TRBV7-2 and TRBJ1-2, the CDR3 gives the full variable domain: GAGVSQSPSNKVTEKGKDVELRCDPISGHTALYWYRQSLGQGLEFLIYFQGNSAPDKSGLPSDRFSAERTGGSVSTLTIQRTQQEDSAVYLCASSLAGGDYGYTFGSGTRLTVV.